Below, 20 T cell receptor beta chains from the same sample are listed, as sequenced in a study of control samples from healthy donors and cancer patients. Libraries were prepared by immunoSEQ multiplex PCR; TCRdb keeps only in-frame clonotypes and omits some of them. The sample lists roughly 150,000 clones; about 86% were seen once. Sequenced: blood. These receptors were collected from a man younger than 35 in good health.

In the case of this clone: At the DNA level, this CDR3 is encoded by other sequences in the same sample as well. The rearrangement joins TRBV5-6 to TRBJ1-4; D call uncertain. CDR3 length: 14 amino acids. V lost 1 base, J lost 2 bases, and 6 bases lay in between. CDR1 is SGHDT, CDR2 YYEEEE, per germline. Here the CDR3 DNA reads TGTGCCAGCAGCTTGTTAGCGACTAATGAAAAACTGTTTTTT. This codes for CASSLLATNEKLFF.

In DNA form, the CDR3 reads TGTGCCAGCAGCTTGCTAGGGGCGGCTAACTATGGCTACACCTTC. It translates to CASSLLGAANYGYTF. The chain links TRBV5-4 to TRBJ1-2; D perhaps matches TRBD1 (5 bases). The germline V and J ends were trimmed by 1 base and 0 bases, with 10 bases remaining between them. Germline V gene lookup returns CDR1 SGHNT and CDR2 YYREEE (reference sequence). CDR3 length: 15 residues.

The rearrangement links TRBV2 to TRBJ1-4; 8 bases are a match to TRBD1. Germline trimming cut 7 bases from V and 4 bases from J; bases unmatched to any gene: 5. Looked up from germline, CDR1 is SNHLY and CDR2 is FYNNEI. The CDR3 consists of 14 residues. The CDR3 DNA reads as TGTGCCAGCACCTGGACAGGGAGTAATGAAAAACTGTTTTTT. It is translated as CASTWTGSNEKLFF.

Concerning this clone: Other DNA sequences from this sample encode an identical CDR3 as well. Here the CDR3 reads CSVGVNEQFF. The DNA for the CDR3 is TGCAGCGTTGGAGTGAATGAGCAGTTCTTC. This chain uses TRBV29-1 with TRBJ2-1; no clear D gene. Trimming left V 4 bases short and J 7 bases short, with 5 bases between. The CDR3 consists of 10 residues. Germline CDR1 reads SQVTM; CDR2 reads ANQGSEA.

The CDR3 region is CASRARGDITRWGYTF. The CDR3 DNA reads TGTGCCAGCAGGGCGAGGGGGGACATTACCCGTTGGGGCTACACCTTC. The chain is built from TRBV28 and TRBJ1-2; tentative D call: TRBD1 (6 bases). The CDR3 has 16 residues. The V end was cut by 6 bases, the J end by 8 bases, with 25 bases between. CDR1 is MDHEN, CDR2 SYDVKM, per germline.

The chain couples TRBV19 to TRBJ2-1; 10 bases are a match to TRBD2. The junction had 1 base not matched to a gene; V was cut back by 5 bases and J by 0 bases. CDR1 and CDR2 from the germline V gene are LNHDA and SQIVND (reference sequence). This CDR3 spans 15 amino acids. The CDR3 is CASSPSGGSYNEQFF. CDR3 nucleotide sequence: TGTGCCAGTAGTCCTAGCGGGGGCTCCTACAATGAGCAGTTCTTC.

The chain has TRBV5-1 and TRBJ1-3; 8 nucleotides match TRBD1. The CDR3 contains 16 residues. Germline lookup yields CDR1 SGHRS and CDR2 YFSETQ. V gave up 4 bases and J gave up 0 bases; unmatched junction bases: 6. The CDR3 reads CASSLDRAVSGNTIYF. The CDR3 DNA reads TGCGCCAGCAGCCTGGACAGGGCGGTCTCTGGAAACACCATATATTTT.

The V and J genes are TRBV3-1 (or the pseudogene TRBV3-2) and TRBJ1-3; D remains ambiguous. The CDR3 extends over 15 amino acids. Germline values: CDR1 LGHDT, CDR2 YNNKEL (reference sequence). V was cut by 1 base and J by 0 bases, with 7 bases left in between. CDR3 sequence: CASSQAGSSGNTIYF. CDR3 nucleotide sequence: TGTGCCAGCAGCCAAGCCGGTAGCTCTGGAAACACCATATATTTT.

This chain's CDR3 is CASSIGAAGYEQYF. As DNA, the CDR3 is TGTGCCAGTAGTATAGGGGCAGCAGGCTACGAGCAGTACTTC. The rearrangement uses TRBV19 and TRBJ2-7, with D uncertain. The germline V gene encodes CDR1 LNHDA and CDR2 SQIVND (reference sequence). This CDR3 is 14 amino acids long. Between the trimmed V and J ends, which lost 1 base and 3 bases, there was a span of 10 bases.

This chain joins TRBV14 and TRBJ2-7; D uncertain. V was cut by 0 bases and J by 0 bases, with 6 bases left in between. Germline V CDR1 and CDR2: SGHDN, FVKESK. The CDR3 contains 14 residues. The CDR3 region is CASSQETDSYEQYF. The CDR3 DNA follows: TGTGCCAGCAGCCAAGAAACAGACTCCTACGAGCAGTACTTC.

This clone is judged medium-sized. Other DNA sequences in this sample translate to the same CDR3. The chain combines TRBV28 with TRBJ2-7; D is undetermined. CDR1 MDHEN and CDR2 SYDVKM come from the germline V gene. The CDR3 has 11 amino acids. With 5 bases removed from V and 3 bases from J, the gap between germline ends came to 5 bases. CDR3 coding DNA: TGTGCCAGCAGTCCCCACTACGAGCAGTACTTC. Its protein is CASSPHYEQYF. The full variable domain, in which reference TRBV28 and TRBJ2-7 provide the parts outside the CDR3, is DVKVTQSSRYLVKRTGEKVFLECVQDMDHENMFWYRQDPGLGLRLIYFSYDVKMKEKGDIPEGYSVSREKKERFSLILESASTNQTSMYLCASSPHYEQYFGPGTRLTVT.

The chain joins TRBV18 to TRBJ2-1; D unresolved. Trimming cost V 0 bases and J 0 bases, with 3 bases left between them. The CDR3 totals 14 residues. The germline CDR1 and CDR2 sequences are KGHSH and LQKENI. The CDR3 DNA is TGTGCCAGCTCACCACCTCCCTCCTACAATGAGCAGTTCTTC. Residues: CASSPPPSYNEQFF. Combining the CDR3 with reference TRBV18 and TRBJ2-1 gives the whole variable domain NAGVMQNPRHLVRRRGQEARLRCSPMKGHSHVYWYRQLPEEGLKFMVYLQKENIIDESGMPKERFSAEFPKEGPSILRIQQVVRGDSAAYFCASSPPPSYNEQFFGPGTRLTVL.

The V and J genes are TRBV19 and TRBJ2-1; D is perhaps TRBD1 or TRBD2 (5 bases each). Trimming pared 10 bases from V and 6 bases from J, leaving 16 bases between. The CDR3 spans 13 residues. Per the germline V gene, CDR1 is LNHDA and CDR2 is SQIVND (reference sequence). CDR3 bases: TGTGCCACATCCGGGACGGCCTTCAATGAGCAGTTCTTC. Translated: CATSGTAFNEQFF.

V and J are TRBV5-6 and TRBJ1-4; 12 bases map to TRBD1. CDR1 is SGHDT and CDR2 is YYEEEE in the germline V gene. The CDR3 spans 17 residues. V trimming: 4 bases; J trimming: 7 bases; junction bases outside the gene matches: 11. The CDR3 reads CASSPKEGTGGGEKLFF. Written as DNA, the CDR3 is TGTGCCAGCAGCCCTAAAGAAGGGACAGGGGGCGGTGAAAAACTGTTTTTT. The full variable domain, with the rest looked up from reference TRBV5-6 and TRBJ1-4, is DAGVTQSPTHLIKTRGQQVTLRCSPKSGHDTVSWYQQALGQGPQFIFQYYEEEERQRGNFPDRFSGHQFPNYSSELNVNALLLGDSALYLCASSPKEGTGGGEKLFFGSGTQLSVL.

This chain's CDR3 is CAWNGARIMNTEAFF. CDR3 DNA: TGTGCCTGGAACGGGGCCCGAATCATGAACACTGAAGCTTTCTTT. The V call is TRBV30, the J call TRBJ1-1; tentatively, D is TRBD1 (5 bases). V dropped 4 bases and J dropped 0 bases, with 15 bases sitting between them. Germline CDR1 reads GTSNPN; CDR2 reads SVGIG (reference sequence). This CDR3 is built from 15 residues.

V and J are TRBV29-1 and TRBJ2-7, with 8 nucleotides matching TRBD1. CDR3 length: 13 residues. Looked up from germline, CDR1 is SQVTM and CDR2 is ANQGSEA. V lost 3 bases, J lost 4 bases, and 5 bases stayed unmatched. CDR3: CSVEDRVSYEQYF. The CDR3 bases are TGCAGCGTTGAGGACAGGGTCTCATACGAGCAGTACTTC.

This chain connects TRBV6-1 to TRBJ2-7; weak D call: TRBD1 (6 bases). V was pared by 2 bases and J by 3 bases, with 11 bases between. The CDR3 is 14 amino acids. Looked up from germline, CDR1 is MNHNS and CDR2 is SASEGT. The CDR3 here is CASSESAGVYEQYF. DNA of the CDR3: TGTGCCAGCAGTGAATCCGCAGGGGTCTACGAGCAGTACTTC.

This chain joins TRBV13 and TRBJ2-7; D may be TRBD2 (5 bases). V was cut by 5 bases and J by 1 base, with 18 bases left in between. From germline, CDR1 is PRHDT and CDR2 FYEKMQ (reference sequence). The CDR3 covers 16 residues. DNA for the CDR3: TGTGCCAGCAGCCTATATTCGGACGGAGGATCCTACGAGCAGTACTTC. Residues: CASSLYSDGGSYEQYF.

This clone appeared once. The V and J genes are TRBV11-2 and TRBJ2-1; 7 bases line up with TRBD2. CDR3 length: 17 residues. Germline V CDR1 and CDR2: SGHAT, FQNNGV. V trimming: 5 bases; J trimming: 6 bases; junction bases outside the gene matches: 16. CDR3 residues: CASSRRAGEGRGNEQFF. The CDR3 coding sequence is TGTGCCAGCAGCCGTCGAGCTGGGGAGGGGAGAGGCAATGAGCAGTTCTTC.

This clone has just one count. The CDR3 protein is CASSRGGRGPYEQYF. In DNA, the CDR3 is TGTGCCAGCAGCCGGGGGGGCAGGGGGCCTTACGAGCAGTACTTC. V usage is TRBV3-1 (or the pseudogene TRBV3-2) and J usage is TRBJ2-7, with D possibly being TRBD1 (8 bases). Germline loops: CDR1 LGHDT, CDR2 YNNKEL (reference sequence). V was cut by 4 bases and J by 4 bases, with 17 bases left in between. This CDR3 has 15 residues.